These 22 T cell receptor beta chains were all obtained from the same sample, sequenced in a study of type 1 regulatory T cells. Overall study findings and caveats: Tr1 cells had a more restricted TCR repertoire than non-Tr1 cells.

Using its own MiXCR run on the reads, TCRdb lists one record per CDR3 protein. The sample has thousands of distinct CDR3 sequences, 30% to 40% seen once. No antigens are known for them. The sequenced sample was cultured type 1 regulatory T (Tr1) cells, either the whole culture or a sorted fraction (not recorded which). The receptors stem from a human donor in good health.

The chain employs TRBV7-9 and TRBJ2-4, with D possibly being TRBD2 (6 bases). This CDR3 region has 17 residues. CDR1 is SEHNR, CDR2 FQNEAQ, per germline (reference sequence). V lost 5 bases, J lost 0 bases, and 17 bases lay in between. The CDR3 DNA sequence: TGTGCCAGCAGCCCAATGGGGCGGGGTTTAGCCAAAAACATTCAGTACTTC. This gives the protein CASSPMGRGLAKNIQYF.

By share, this clonotype counts as medium-sized (0.01 to 0.1%). This rearrangement joins TRBV7-2 to TRBJ2-2, with D uncertain. This CDR3 has 14 residues. V was pared by 5 bases and J by 5 bases, with 12 bases between. Germline assignment: CDR1 SGHTA and CDR2 FQGNSA. The CDR3 region has the DNA TGTGCCAGCAGCCAACATAGGGTAACCGGGGAGCTGTTTTTT. Residues: CASSQHRVTGELFF.

This clonotype is judged medium-sized. The rearrangement joins TRBV6-2 or TRBV6-3 to TRBJ2-3; D gene unclear. Deletions cut 8 bases from V and 3 bases from J, with 6 bases between. CDR1 MNHEY and CDR2 SVGEGT come from the germline V gene. The CDR3 covers 11 residues. CDR3 region: CASQRTDTQYF. Written as DNA, the CDR3 is TGTGCCAGCCAACGAACAGATACGCAGTATTTT.

This clonotype was counted ten times or more. This chain uses TRBV10-3 with TRBJ2-3, with D unresolved. Between the trimmed V and J ends, which lost 5 bases and 0 bases, there was a span of 6 bases. Germline V gene sequence: CDR1 ENHRY, CDR2 SYGVKD. The CDR3 is 13 residues long. CDR3 region: CAISRQSTDTQYF. The CDR3 bases are TGTGCCATCAGTCGGCAGAGCACAGATACGCAGTATTTT.

The rearrangement links TRBV10-2 to TRBJ2-3; 12 nucleotides line up with TRBD2. CDR3 size: 15 residues. Looked up from germline, CDR1 is WSHSY and CDR2 is SAAADI. V shed 7 bases, J shed 3 bases, and the junction held 5 bases outside the gene matches. The DNA of the CDR3 is TGCGCCAGCAAATTGACTAGCGGGAGAACAGATACGCAGTATTTT. Residues: CASKLTSGRTDTQYF.

The chain is built from TRBV6-5 and TRBJ2-2; D not certain. Trimming pared 5 bases from V and 4 bases from J, leaving 11 bases between. The CDR3 consists of 14 residues. Per the germline V gene, CDR1 is MNHEY and CDR2 is SVGAGI. Here the CDR3 reads CASSSRLVTGELFF. The CDR3 nucleotides are TGTGCCAGCAGTAGCCGTCTGGTCACCGGGGAGCTGTTTTTT.

V and J are TRBV5-4 and TRBJ1-2, with TRBD1 identical over 11 bases. Per the germline V gene, CDR1 is SGHNT and CDR2 is YYREEE (reference sequence). The CDR3 extends over 15 amino acids. V was clipped by 4 bases and J by 8 bases; unmatched bases: 10. The CDR3 DNA is TGTGCCAGCAGCGCGGACAGGGGGCAGTCGGGAGGCTACACCTTC. It translates to CASSADRGQSGGYTF.

The chain employs TRBV6-6 and TRBJ2-3, with TRBD2 matching 10 bases. The germline gives CDR1 MNHNY, CDR2 SVGAGI (reference sequence). Losses at the gene ends were 6 bases for V and 3 bases for J; bases not matched to a gene: 9. The CDR3 contains 16 residues. The DNA of the CDR3 is TGTGCCAGCAGGCCCATAGCGGGAGGAAGGACAGATACGCAGTATTTT. It specifies CASRPIAGGRTDTQYF.

At least ten counts were recorded for this clonotype. The V gene is TRBV7-8, the J gene TRBJ2-2, with D possibly TRBD2 on 6 matching bases. V gave up 4 bases and J gave up 5 bases, with 11 bases separating them. The CDR3 covers 14 residues. CDR1 SGHVS and CDR2 FQNEAQ come from the germline V gene. For the CDR3, the DNA is TGTGCCAGCAGCTGGACTCGGGGGACCGGGGAGCTGTTTTTT. Encoded protein: CASSWTRGTGELFF.

This clonotype was observed a single time. The chain is built from TRBV4-3 and TRBJ2-2, with D possibly called TRBD1 or TRBD2 (5 bases each). Germline values: CDR1 LGHNA, CDR2 YSLEER. CDR3 length equals 14 residues. CDR3 amino acids: CNSSQDRGAGELFF. CDR3 nucleotides: TGCAACAGCAGCCAAGACCGAGGGGCCGGGGAGCTGTTTTTT.

The chain has TRBV6-1 and TRBJ2-3; D is uncertain. The CDR3 contains 15 residues. The V gene lost 0 bases and the J gene lost 6 bases, with 13 bases spanning the gap. CDR1 is MNHNS and CDR2 is SASEGT in the germline V gene. The CDR3 region has the DNA TGTGCCAGCAGTGAAGCGCAAGGGTTAGGGGATACGCAGTATTTT. Translating it yields CASSEAQGLGDTQYF.

A note on this clonotype: The CDR3 end shows no conserved phenylalanine or tryptophan, and so a read error is likely. The V call is TRBV6-1, the J call TRBJ2-2; unclear D gene. The V end lost 3 bases, the J end lost 6 bases, and 5 bases lay between the germline ends. From germline, CDR1 is MNHNS and CDR2 SASEGT. The CDR3 covers 12 residues. This chain's CDR3 is CASSELAGELFS. Written as DNA, the CDR3 is TGTGCCAGCAGTGAGCTTGCCGGGGAGCTGTTTTCT.

This clonotype was seen just once. The rearrangement uses TRBV5-1 and TRBJ2-1, with 7 bases matching TRBD2. Germline V gives CDR1 SGHRS, CDR2 YFSETQ. The length of the CDR3 is 16 residues. The J segment lost 8 bases and the V segment lost 4 bases, leaving 15 bases of the junction unmatched. The CDR3 DNA reads TGCGCCAGCAGCCAAGGAGCGGGACGGGGAGGGGATGAGCAGTTCTTC. It specifies CASSQGAGRGGDEQFF.

This clonotype has only a few counts. This chain links TRBV6-2 or TRBV6-3 with TRBJ2-1, with 13 bases identical to TRBD2. Germline CDR1 MNHEY, CDR2 SVGEGT. V lost 7 bases to trimming and J lost 9 bases; unmatched junction nucleotides: 6. The CDR3 runs to 14 residues. CDR3 nucleotides: TGTGCCAGCAACGGGACTAGCGGGATTAGTGAGCAGTTCTTC. Its translation is CASNGTSGISEQFF.

This chain uses TRBV19 with TRBJ2-7; tentatively, D is TRBD2 (6 bases). The CDR3 sequence is 15 residues long. Between the trimmed V and J ends, which lost 1 base and 3 bases, there was a span of 13 bases. Looked up from germline, CDR1 is LNHDA and CDR2 is SQIVND (reference sequence). The CDR3, as DNA: TGTGCCAGTAGTATAGTAGCGGACACCTACTACGAGCAGTACTTC. This sequence encodes CASSIVADTYYEQYF.

This clonotype came up a few times. This chain uses TRBV5-4 with TRBJ2-2; D possibly uses TRBD1 or TRBD2 (5 bases each). Between the trimmed V and J ends, which lost 5 bases and 5 bases, there was a span of 16 bases. This CDR3 has 15 amino acids. Germline assignment: CDR1 SGHNT and CDR2 YYREEE (reference sequence). CDR3 in DNA: TGTGCCAGCAGTGCGCCCGGGACGGCGACCGGGGAGCTGTTTTTT. Its translation is CASSAPGTATGELFF.

V and J are TRBV28 and TRBJ2-2; 10 positions match TRBD2. The germline CDR1 and CDR2 sequences are MDHEN and SYDVKM. V dropped 5 bases and J dropped 5; count of bases not matched to a gene: 5. This CDR3 region has 15 residues. The CDR3 nucleotides read TGTGCCAGCAGTACGATAGCGGGAGGAACCGGGGAGCTGTTTTTT. Its protein is CASSTIAGGTGELFF.

The rearrangement joins TRBV9 to TRBJ2-1; TRBD2 might be the D (6 bases). The germline V gene has CDR1 SGDLS and CDR2 YYNGEE. Trimming took 4 bases from V and 9 from J, leaving 17 bases between them. This CDR3 has 14 residues. This chain's CDR3 is CASSLRLVPGEQFF. The CDR3 nucleotides read TGTGCCAGCAGCTTAAGACTAGTCCCCGGTGAGCAGTTCTTC.

At least ten counts were recorded for this clonotype. The chain uses TRBV4-3 and TRBJ1-5; TRBD1 aligns across 7 bases. Germline V gene sequence: CDR1 LGHNA, CDR2 YSLEER. Germline trimming cut 0 bases from V and 4 bases from J; bases unmatched to any gene: 12. This CDR3 contains 18 residues. The CDR3 sequence is CASSQEGGRGKGNQPQHF. The CDR3 DNA sequence: TGCGCCAGCAGCCAAGAGGGGGGCAGGGGGAAGGGTAATCAGCCCCAGCATTTT.

The gene calls are TRBV5-1 and TRBJ2-3; D possibly corresponds to TRBD2 (6 bases). Germline lookup yields CDR1 SGHRS and CDR2 YFSETQ. V was clipped by 0 bases and J by 1 base, with 9 bases between them. The CDR3 contains 15 residues. The CDR3 reads CASSLEGLRTDTQYF. The CDR3, as DNA: TGCGCCAGCAGCTTGGAGGGACTCCGCACAGATACGCAGTATTTT.

By share, this clonotype ranks as medium-sized. The rearrangement links TRBV5-1 to TRBJ2-5; either TRBD1 or TRBD2 may fit D (5 bases each). The CDR3 consists of 15 residues. Germline-derived CDR1 and CDR2 are SGHRS and YFSETQ. Trimming stripped 3 bases from V and 0 bases from J, with 12 bases between. CDR3 nucleotides: TGCGCCAGCAGCTACCGGGGCGGGTACCAAGAGACCCAGTACTTC. It encodes CASSYRGGYQETQYF.

The chain has TRBV6-5 and TRBJ1-2; 11 bases are a match to TRBD1. Germline-derived CDR1 and CDR2 are MNHEY and SVGAGI. Trimming removed 4 bases from V and 7 bases from J; junction bases left unmatched: 11. The CDR3 totals 16 residues. CDR3 DNA: TGTGCCAGCAGTTCCTCCGGACAGGGGGCCCTTGGTGGCTACACCTTC. Translation gives CASSSSGQGALGGYTF.